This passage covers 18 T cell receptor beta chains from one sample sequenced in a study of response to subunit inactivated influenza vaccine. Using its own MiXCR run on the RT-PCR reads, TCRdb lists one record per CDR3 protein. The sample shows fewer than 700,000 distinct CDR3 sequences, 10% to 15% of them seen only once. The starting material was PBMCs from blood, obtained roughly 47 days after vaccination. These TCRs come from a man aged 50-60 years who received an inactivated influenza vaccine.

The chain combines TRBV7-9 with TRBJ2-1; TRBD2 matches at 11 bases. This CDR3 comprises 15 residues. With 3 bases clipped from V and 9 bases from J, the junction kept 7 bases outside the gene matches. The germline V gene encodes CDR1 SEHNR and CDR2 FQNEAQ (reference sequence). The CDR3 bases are TGTGCCAGCAGCTTGGATAGCGGGAGGGCAGCTGAGCAGTTCTTC. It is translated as CASSLDSGRAAEQFF.

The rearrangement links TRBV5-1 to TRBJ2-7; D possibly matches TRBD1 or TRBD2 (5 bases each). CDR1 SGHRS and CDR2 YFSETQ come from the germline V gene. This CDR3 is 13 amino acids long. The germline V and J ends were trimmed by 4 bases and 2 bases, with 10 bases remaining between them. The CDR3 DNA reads TGCGCCAGCAGCATTGGGACCACCTACGAGCAGTACTTC. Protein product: CASSIGTTYEQYF.

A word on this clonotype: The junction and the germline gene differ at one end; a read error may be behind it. The CDR3: CACSRNSGPLSLGYNEQFF. CDR3 bases: TGTGCCTGCAGCCGTAATAGCGGCCCTCTGAGCCTGGGCTACAATGAGCAGTTCTTC. The genes are TRBV2 and TRBJ2-1, with D possibly TRBD2 on 6 matching bases. Germline lookup yields CDR1 SNHLY and CDR2 FYNNEI. The CDR3 extends over 19 amino acids.

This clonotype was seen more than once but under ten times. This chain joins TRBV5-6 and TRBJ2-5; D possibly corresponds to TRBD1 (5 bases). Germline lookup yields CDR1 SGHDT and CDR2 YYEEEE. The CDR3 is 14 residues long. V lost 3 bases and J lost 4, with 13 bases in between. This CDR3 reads CASSSVRGIETQYF. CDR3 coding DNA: TGTGCCAGCAGCTCCGTTAGGGGAATAGAGACCCAGTACTTC.

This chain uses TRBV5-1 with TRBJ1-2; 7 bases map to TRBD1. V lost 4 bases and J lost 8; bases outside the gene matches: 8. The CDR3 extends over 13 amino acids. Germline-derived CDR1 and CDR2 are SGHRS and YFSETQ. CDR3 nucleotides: TGCGCCAGCAGCCAGACAGGGCAAGAGGGCTACACCTTC. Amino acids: CASSQTGQEGYTF.

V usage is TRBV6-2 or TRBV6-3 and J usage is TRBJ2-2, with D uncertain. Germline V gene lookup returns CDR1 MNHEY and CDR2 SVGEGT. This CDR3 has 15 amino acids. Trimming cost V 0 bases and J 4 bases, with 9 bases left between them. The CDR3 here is CASSYSHSPTGELFF. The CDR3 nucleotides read TGTGCCAGCAGTTACTCCCATTCCCCCACCGGGGAGCTGTTTTTT.

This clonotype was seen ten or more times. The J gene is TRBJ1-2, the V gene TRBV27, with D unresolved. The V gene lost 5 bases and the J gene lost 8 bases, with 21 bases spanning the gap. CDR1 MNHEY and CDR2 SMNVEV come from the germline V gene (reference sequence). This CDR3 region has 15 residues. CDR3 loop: CASSPRAYPKGGYTF. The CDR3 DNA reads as TGTGCCAGCAGTCCTCGGGCCTACCCCAAGGGCGGCTACACCTTC.

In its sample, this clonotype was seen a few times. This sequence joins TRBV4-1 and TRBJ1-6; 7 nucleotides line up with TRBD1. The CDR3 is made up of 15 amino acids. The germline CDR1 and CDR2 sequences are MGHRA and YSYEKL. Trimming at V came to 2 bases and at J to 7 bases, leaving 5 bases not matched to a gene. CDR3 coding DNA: TGCGCCAGCAGCCAAACGGACAGGAGCAATTCACCCCTCCACTTT. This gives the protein CASSQTDRSNSPLHF.

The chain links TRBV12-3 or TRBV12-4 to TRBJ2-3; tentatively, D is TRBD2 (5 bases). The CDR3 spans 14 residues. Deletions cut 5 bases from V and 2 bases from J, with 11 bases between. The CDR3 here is CASSPPGITDTQYF. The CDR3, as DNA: TGTGCCAGCAGTCCTCCCGGGATCACAGATACGCAGTATTTT.

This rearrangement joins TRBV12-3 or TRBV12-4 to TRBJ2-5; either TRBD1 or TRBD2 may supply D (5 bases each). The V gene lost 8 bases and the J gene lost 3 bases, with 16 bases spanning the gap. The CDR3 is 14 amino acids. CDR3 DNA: TGTGCCAGCGGTGTCGTCGGGGCCGAAGAGACCCAGTACTTC. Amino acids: CASGVVGAEETQYF.

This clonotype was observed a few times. The CDR3 region has the DNA TGTGCCAGCAGCTTATTGACTCCCGCTAATGAGCAGTTCTTC. It yields the protein CASSLLTPANEQFF. The rearrangement links TRBV7-2 to TRBJ2-1; no clear D. V lost 2 bases, J lost 7 bases, and 12 bases lay in between. The germline gives CDR1 SGHTA, CDR2 FQGNSA. The CDR3 has 14 amino acids.

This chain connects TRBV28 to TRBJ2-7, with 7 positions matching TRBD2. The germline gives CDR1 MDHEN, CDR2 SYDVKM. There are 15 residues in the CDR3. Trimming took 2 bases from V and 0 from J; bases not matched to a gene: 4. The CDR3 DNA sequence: TGTGCCAGCAGTTTACTAGCGGTGAACTCCTACGAGCAGTACTTC. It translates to CASSLLAVNSYEQYF.

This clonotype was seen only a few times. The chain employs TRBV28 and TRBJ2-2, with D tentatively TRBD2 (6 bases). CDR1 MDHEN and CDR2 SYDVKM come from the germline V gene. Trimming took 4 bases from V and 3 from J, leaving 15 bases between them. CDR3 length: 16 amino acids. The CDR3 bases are TGTGCCAGCAGTTCATTAGGACTATTCTACACCGGGGAGCTGTTTTTT. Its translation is CASSSLGLFYTGELFF. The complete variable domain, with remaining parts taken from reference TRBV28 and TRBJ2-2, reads DVKVTQSSRYLVKRTGEKVFLECVQDMDHENMFWYRQDPGLGLRLIYFSYDVKMKEKGDIPEGYSVSREKKERFSLILESASTNQTSMYLCASSSLGLFYTGELFFGEGSRLTVL.

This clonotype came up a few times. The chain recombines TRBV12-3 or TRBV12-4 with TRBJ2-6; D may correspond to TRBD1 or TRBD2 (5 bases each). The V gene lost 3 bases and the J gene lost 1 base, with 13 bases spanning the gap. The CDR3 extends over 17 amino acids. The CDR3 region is CASSFRGAASGANVLTF. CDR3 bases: TGTGCCAGCAGTTTTCGAGGGGCCGCATCTGGGGCCAACGTCCTGACTTTC.

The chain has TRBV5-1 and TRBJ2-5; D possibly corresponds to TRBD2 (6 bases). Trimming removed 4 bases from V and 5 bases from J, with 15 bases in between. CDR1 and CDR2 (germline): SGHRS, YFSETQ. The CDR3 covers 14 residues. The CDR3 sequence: CASSAAGSGETQYF. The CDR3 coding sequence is TGCGCCAGCAGCGCGGCGGGGTCGGGGGAGACCCAGTACTTC.

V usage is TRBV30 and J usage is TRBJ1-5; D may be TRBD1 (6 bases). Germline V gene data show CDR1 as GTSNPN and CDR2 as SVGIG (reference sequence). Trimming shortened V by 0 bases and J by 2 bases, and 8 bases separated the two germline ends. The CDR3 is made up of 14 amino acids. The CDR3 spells CAWSVGARNQPQHF. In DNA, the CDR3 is TGTGCCTGGAGTGTGGGGGCGCGCAATCAGCCCCAGCATTTT.

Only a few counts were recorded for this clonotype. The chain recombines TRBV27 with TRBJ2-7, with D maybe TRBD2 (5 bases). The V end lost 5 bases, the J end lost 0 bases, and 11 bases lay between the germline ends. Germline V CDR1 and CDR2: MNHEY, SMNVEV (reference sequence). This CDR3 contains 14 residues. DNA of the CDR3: TGTGCCAGCAGTCAGCAGCGGAACTCCTACGAGCAGTACTTC. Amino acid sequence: CASSQQRNSYEQYF.

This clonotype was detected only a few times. CDR3 region: CASSIAGQGWELFF. The DNA for the CDR3 is TGTGCCAGCAGCATTGCCGGACAGGGCTGGGAGCTGTTTTTT. The V and J genes are TRBV5-8 and TRBJ2-2; 8 bases align to TRBD1. The junction had 8 bases not matched to a gene; V was cut back by 4 bases and J by 9 bases. The CDR3 consists of 14 residues. CDR1 SGHTS and CDR2 YDEGEE come from the germline V gene.